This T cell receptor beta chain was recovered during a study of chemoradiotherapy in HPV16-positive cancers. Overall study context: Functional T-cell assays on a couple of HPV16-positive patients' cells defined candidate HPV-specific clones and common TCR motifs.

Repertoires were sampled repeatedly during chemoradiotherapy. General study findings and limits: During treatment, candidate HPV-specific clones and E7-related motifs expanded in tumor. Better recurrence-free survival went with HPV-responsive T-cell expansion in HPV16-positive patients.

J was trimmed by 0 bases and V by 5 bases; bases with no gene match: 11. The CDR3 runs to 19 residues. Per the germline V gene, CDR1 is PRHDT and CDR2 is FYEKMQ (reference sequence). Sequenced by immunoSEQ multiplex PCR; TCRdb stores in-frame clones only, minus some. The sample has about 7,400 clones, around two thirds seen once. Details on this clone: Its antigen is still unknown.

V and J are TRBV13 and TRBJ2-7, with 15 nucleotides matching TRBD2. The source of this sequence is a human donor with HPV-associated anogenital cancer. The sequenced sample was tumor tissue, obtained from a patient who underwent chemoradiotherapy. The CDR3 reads CASSRGTSGGHGPSYEQYF. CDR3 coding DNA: TGTGCCAGCAGCCGAGGGACTAGCGGGGGGCACGGCCCCTCCTACGAGCAGTACTTC.